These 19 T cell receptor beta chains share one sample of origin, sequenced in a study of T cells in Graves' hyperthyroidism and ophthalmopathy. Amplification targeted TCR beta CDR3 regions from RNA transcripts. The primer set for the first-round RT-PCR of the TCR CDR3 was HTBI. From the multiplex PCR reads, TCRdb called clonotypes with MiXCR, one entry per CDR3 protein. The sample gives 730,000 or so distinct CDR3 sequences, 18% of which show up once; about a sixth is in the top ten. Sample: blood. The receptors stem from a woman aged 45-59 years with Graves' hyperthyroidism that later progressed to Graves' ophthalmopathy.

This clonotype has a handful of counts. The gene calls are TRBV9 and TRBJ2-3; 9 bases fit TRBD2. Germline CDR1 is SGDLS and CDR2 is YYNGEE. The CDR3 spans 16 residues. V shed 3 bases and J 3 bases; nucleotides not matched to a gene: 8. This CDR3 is CASSAPKAGGTDTQYF. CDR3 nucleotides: TGTGCCAGCAGCGCCCCTAAAGCGGGGGGAACAGATACGCAGTATTTT.

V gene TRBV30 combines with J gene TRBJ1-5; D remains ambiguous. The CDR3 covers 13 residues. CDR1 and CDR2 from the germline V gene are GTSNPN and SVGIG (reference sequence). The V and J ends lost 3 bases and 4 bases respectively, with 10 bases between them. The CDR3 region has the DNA TGTGCCTGGAGCTTTAGTACTAATCAGCCCCAGCATTTT. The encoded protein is CAWSFSTNQPQHF.

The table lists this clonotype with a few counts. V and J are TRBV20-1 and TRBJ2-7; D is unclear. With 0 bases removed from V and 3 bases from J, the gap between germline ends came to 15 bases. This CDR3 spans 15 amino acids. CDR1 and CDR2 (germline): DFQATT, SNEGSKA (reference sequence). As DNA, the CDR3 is TGCAGTGCTAGAGATTCGGTGAGGAATTACTACGAGCAGTACTTC. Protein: CSARDSVRNYYEQYF.

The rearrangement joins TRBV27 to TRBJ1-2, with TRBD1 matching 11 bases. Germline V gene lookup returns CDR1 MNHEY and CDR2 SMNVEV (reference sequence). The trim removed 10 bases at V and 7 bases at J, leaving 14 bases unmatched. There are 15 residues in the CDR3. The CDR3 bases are TGTGCCACTAGTCAAGTGGACAGGGGGCCTGGTGGCTACACCTTC. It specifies CATSQVDRGPGGYTF.

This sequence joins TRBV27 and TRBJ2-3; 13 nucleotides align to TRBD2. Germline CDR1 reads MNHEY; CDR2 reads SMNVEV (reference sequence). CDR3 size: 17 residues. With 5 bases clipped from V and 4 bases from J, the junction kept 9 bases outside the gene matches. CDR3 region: CASSPQLAGGVSDTQYF. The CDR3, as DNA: TGTGCCAGCAGTCCACAACTAGCGGGGGGGGTATCAGATACGCAGTATTTT.

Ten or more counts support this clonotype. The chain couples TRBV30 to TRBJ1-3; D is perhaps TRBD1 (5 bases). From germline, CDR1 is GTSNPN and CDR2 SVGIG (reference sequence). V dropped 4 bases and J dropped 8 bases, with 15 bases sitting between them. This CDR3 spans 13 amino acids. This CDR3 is CAWTTGLKDTIYF. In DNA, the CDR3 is TGTGCCTGGACCACAGGCCTTAAGGACACCATATATTTT.

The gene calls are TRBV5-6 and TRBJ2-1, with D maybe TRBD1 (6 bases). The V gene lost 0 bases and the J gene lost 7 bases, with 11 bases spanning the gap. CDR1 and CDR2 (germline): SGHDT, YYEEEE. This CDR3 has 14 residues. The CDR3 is CASSLDRVVNEQFF. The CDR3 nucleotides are TGTGCCAGCAGCTTGGACAGGGTGGTGAATGAGCAGTTCTTC.

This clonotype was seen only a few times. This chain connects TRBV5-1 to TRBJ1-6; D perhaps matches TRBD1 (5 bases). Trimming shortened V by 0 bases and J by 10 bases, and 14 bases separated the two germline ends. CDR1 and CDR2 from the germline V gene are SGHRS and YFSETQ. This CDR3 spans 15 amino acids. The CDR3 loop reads CASSLDRPGESPLHF. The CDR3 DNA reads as TGCGCCAGCAGCTTGGACAGGCCGGGAGAATCACCCCTCCACTTT. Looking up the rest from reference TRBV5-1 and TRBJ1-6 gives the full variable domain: KAGVTQTPRYLIKTRGQQVTLSCSPISGHRSVSWYQQTPGQGLQFLFEYFSETQRNKGNFPGRFSGRQFSNSRSEMNVSTLELGDSALYLCASSLDRPGESPLHFGNGTRLTVT.

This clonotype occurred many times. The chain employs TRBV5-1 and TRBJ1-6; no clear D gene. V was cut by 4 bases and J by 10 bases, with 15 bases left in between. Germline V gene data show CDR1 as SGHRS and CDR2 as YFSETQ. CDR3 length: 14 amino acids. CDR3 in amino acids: CASSPSGVSSPLHF. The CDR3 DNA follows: TGCGCCAGCAGCCCGAGCGGGGTTAGCTCACCCCTCCACTTT.

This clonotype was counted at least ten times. CDR3 nucleotides: TGTGCCATCAGATCAGGGGGCGAAACTGAAGCTTTCTTT. Translating gives CAIRSGGETEAFF. The V gene is TRBV10-3, the J gene TRBJ1-1; 8 nucleotides align to TRBD1. Germline V CDR1 and CDR2: ENHRY, SYGVKD. The V segment lost 6 bases and the J segment 5 bases; nucleotides outside the gene matches: 5. CDR3 length equals 13 residues.

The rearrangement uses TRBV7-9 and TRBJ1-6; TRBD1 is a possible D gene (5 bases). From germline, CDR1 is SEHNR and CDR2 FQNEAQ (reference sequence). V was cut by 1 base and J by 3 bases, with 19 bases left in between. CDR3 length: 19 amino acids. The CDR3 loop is CASSLVAGEGPFYNSPLHF. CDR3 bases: TGTGCCAGCAGCTTAGTTGCCGGAGAGGGGCCCTTCTATAATTCACCCCTCCACTTT. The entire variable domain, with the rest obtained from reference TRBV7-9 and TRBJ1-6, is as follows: DTGVSQNPRHKITKRGQNVTFRCDPISEHNRLYWYRQTLGQGPEFLTYFQNEAQLEKSRLLSDRFSAERPKGSFSTLEIQRTEQGDSAMYLCASSLVAGEGPFYNSPLHFGNGTRLTVT.

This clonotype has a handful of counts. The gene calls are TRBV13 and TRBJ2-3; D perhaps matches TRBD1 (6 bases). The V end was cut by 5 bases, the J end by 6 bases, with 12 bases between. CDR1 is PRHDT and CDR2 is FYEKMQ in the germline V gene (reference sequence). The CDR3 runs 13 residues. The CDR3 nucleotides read TGTGCCAGCAGCCCTCGTAGGGGGGATACGCAGTATTTT. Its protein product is CASSPRRGDTQYF.

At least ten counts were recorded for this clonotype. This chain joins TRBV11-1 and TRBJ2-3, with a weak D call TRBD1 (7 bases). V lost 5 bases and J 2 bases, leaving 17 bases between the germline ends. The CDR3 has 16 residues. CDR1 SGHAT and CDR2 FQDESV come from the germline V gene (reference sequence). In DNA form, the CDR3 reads TGTGCCAGCAGCCAGGAGGGGGCCCAGCACACAGATACGCAGTATTTT. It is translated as CASSQEGAQHTDTQYF.

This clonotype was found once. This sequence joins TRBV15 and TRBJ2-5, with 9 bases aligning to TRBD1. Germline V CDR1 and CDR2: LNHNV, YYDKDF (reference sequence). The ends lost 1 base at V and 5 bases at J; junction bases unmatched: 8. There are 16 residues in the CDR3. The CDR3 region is CATSRGGDRVRETQYF. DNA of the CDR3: TGTGCCACCAGCAGAGGAGGGGACAGGGTCAGGGAGACCCAGTACTTC.

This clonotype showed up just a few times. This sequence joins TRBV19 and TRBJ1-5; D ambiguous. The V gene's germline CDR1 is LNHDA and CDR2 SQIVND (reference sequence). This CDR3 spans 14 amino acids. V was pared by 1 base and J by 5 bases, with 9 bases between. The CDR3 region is CASSIVGRDQPQHF. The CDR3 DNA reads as TGTGCCAGTAGTATAGTAGGCCGGGATCAGCCCCAGCATTTT.

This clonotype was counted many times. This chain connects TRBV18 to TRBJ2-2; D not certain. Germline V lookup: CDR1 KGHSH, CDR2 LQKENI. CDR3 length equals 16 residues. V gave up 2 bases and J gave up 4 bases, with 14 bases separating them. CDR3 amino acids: CASSPNPQPSTGELFF. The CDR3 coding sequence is TGTGCCAGCTCACCAAATCCTCAGCCGAGCACCGGGGAGCTGTTTTTT.

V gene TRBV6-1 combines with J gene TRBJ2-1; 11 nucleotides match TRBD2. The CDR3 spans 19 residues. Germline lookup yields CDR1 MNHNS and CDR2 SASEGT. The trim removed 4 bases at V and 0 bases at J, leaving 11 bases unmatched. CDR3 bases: TGTGCCAGCAGTGTCACCGGGACTAGCGGACTATACTCCTACAATGAGCAGTTCTTC. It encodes CASSVTGTSGLYSYNEQFF.

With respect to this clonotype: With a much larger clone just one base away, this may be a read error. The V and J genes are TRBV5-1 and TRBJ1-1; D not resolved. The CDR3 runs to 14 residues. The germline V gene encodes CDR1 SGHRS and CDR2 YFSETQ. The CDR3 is CASSSTQKNTEASF. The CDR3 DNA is TGCGCCAGCAGCTCCACCCAGAAGAACACTGAAGCTTCCTTT.

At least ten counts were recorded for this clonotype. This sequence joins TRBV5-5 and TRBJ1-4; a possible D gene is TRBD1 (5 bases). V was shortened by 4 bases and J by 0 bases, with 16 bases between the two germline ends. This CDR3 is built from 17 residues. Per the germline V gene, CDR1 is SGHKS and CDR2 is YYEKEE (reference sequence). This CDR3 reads CASSRAGRGATNEKLFF. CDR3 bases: TGTGCCAGCAGCCGCGCGGGACGGGGTGCAACTAATGAAAAACTGTTTTTT.